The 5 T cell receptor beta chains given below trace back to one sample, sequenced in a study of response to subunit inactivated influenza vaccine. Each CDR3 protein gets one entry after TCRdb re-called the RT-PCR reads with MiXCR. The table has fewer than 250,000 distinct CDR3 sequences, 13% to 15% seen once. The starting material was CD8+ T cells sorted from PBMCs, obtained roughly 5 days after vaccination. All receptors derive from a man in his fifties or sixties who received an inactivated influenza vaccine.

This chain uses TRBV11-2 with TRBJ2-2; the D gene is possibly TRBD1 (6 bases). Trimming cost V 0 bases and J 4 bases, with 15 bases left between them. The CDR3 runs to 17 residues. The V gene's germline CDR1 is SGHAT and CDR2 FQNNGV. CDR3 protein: CASSLDIRGFSTGELFF. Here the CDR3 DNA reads TGTGCCAGCAGCTTAGATATCAGGGGCTTTAGCACCGGGGAGCTGTTTTTT.

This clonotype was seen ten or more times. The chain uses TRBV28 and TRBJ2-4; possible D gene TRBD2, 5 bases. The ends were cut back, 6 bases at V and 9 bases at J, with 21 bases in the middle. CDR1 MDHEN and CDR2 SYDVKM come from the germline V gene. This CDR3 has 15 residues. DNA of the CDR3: TGTGCCAGCAGCCCGCCGGAGGTCCAAATTTCCATTCAGTACTTC. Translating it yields CASSPPEVQISIQYF.

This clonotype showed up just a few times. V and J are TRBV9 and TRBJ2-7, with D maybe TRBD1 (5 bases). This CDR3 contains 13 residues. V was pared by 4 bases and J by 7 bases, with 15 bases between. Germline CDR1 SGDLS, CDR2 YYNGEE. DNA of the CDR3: TGTGCCAGCAGCCCGGGTGGGGCGGAGGAGCAGTACTTC. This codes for CASSPGGAEEQYF.

For the CDR3, the DNA is TGTGCCAGCAGCCACGGACGGATGAACACTGAAGCTTTCTTT. It specifies CASSHGRMNTEAFF. The chain couples TRBV6-2 or TRBV6-3 to TRBJ1-1; no clear D. The CDR3 is 14 amino acids. Trimming took 6 bases from V and 0 from J, leaving 11 bases between them. The germline CDR1 and CDR2 sequences are MNHEY and SVGEGT.

In DNA form, the CDR3 reads TGTGCCAGCAGCCACCGAGAGATATACGAGCAGTACTTC. Amino acid sequence: CASSHREIYEQYF. The chain recombines TRBV7-9 with TRBJ2-7; D is ambiguous. Deletions cut 5 bases from V and 4 bases from J, with 12 bases between. Germline CDR1 and CDR2: SEHNR and FQNEAQ (reference sequence). This CDR3 region has 13 residues.